This T cell receptor (beta chain) is drawn from a study of blood T cell repertoires in COVID-19. Trimming cost V 1 base and J 4 bases, with 7 bases left between them. CDR1 SEHNR and CDR2 FQNEAQ come from the germline V gene (reference sequence). The CDR3 length is 13 residues. Assay used: immunoSEQ multiplex PCR; TCRdb lists only in-frame clones, some missing. The repertoire consists of about 67,000 clones, with about nine tenths occurring once and the leading ten covering roughly 5.6%. This rearrangement joins TRBV7-9 to TRBJ2-5, with D unclear. The sequenced sample was peripheral blood. The clonotype comes from a man over 45 with active COVID-19. CDR3 in amino acids: CASSLGRRETQYF. As DNA, the CDR3 is TGTGCCAGCAGCTTAGGACGGAGAGAGACCCAGTACTTC.